The rows below give T cell receptor beta chains drawn from one sample of a study of CD8+ T cells in alopecia areata. Data came from immunoSEQ multiplex PCR; TCRdb stores just in-frame clones and leaves some out. The sample has under 7,500 clones, roughly 70% seen once. Sequenced here: skin, sampled at week 0. These TCRs come from a human donor with alopecia areata. The CDR3 runs from the conserved cysteine through the conserved F or W. The D gene is left open where the match is weak. Clone size, where shown, is once, few, many, or a class for clones that have expanded.

TGTGCCAGCAGCGTATCAGGGACGGATCAGCCCCAGCATTTT	CASSVSGTDQPQHF	NA	NA	TRBV9	TRBJ1-5
TGCGCCAGCAGCCGAGGGTTCCAAGAGACCCAGTACTTC	CASSRGFQETQYF	NA	NA	TRBV5-1	TRBJ2-5
TGTGCCAGCAAAAGACAGGGTGGCTACAATGAGCAGTTCTTC	CASKRQGGYNEQFF	NA	TRBD1	TRBV11-2	TRBJ2-1
TGTGCCAGCAGGCGGGACAGGATAGATTCACCCCTCCACTTT	CASRRDRIDSPLHF	NA	TRBD1	TRBV6-6	TRBJ1-6
TGCGCCAGCAGCCAAACTTCGAGCTCCTACAATGAGCAGTTCTTC	CASSQTSSSYNEQFF	NA	NA	TRBV5-1	TRBJ2-1
TGTGCCAGCAGCGTAGTTGGCGGGCGGCAGTACTTC	CASSVVGGRQYF	NA	NA	TRBV9	TRBJ2-7
TGTGCCAGTAACAGACCGAACACTGAAGCTTTCTTT	CASNRPNTEAFF	once	NA	TRBV19	TRBJ1-1
TGTGCCAGCACTAGGACAGGGCAGAACACTGAAGCTTTCTTT	CASTRTGQNTEAFF	NA	TRBD1	TRBV6-6	TRBJ1-1
TGTGCCAGCAGCCAAGTCCGGGGACTAACCTACAATGAGCAGTTCTTC	CASSQVRGLTYNEQFF	once	TRBD2	TRBV14	TRBJ2-1
TGTGCCAGCAGCCCAAAGGCCAGGATCGGACAGACCCAGTACTTC	CASSPKARIGQTQYF	NA	NA	TRBV7-9	TRBJ2-5
TGTGCCAGCTCACCACGGAGCAATCAGCCCCAGCATTTT	CASSPRSNQPQHF	once	NA	TRBV18	TRBJ1-5
TGTGCCAGCAGCCAAACCACCAGCTCTGGAAACACCATATATTTT	CASSQTTSSGNTIYF	NA	NA	TRBV4-2	TRBJ1-3
TGTGCCAGCAGTGAGGGGACTAGCGGAACCTACAATGAGCAGTTCTTC	CASSEGTSGTYNEQFF	NA	TRBD2	TRBV7-3	TRBJ2-1
TGCGCCAGCAGCCCCAGGACTAGCGGGGGCCCGTACAATGAGCAGTTCTTC	CASSPRTSGGPYNEQFF	NA	TRBD2	TRBV4-3	TRBJ2-1
TGTGCCAGCAGCCAAGTAGGATCCGGGGCGGAGACCCAGTACTTC	CASSQVGSGAETQYF	NA	NA	TRBV4-2	TRBJ2-5
TGCGCCAGCAGCCGCCCAGGACAGGAAAAATTTTCCTTAGCCTACGAGCAGTACTTC	CASSRPGQEKFSLAYEQYF	NA	TRBD1	TRBV4-3	TRBJ2-7
TGTGCCAGCAGCGTAGTGCGCGGGGGGGTAGGCACCGGGGAGCTGTTTTTT	CASSVVRGGVGTGELFF	once	TRBD2	TRBV9	TRBJ2-2
TGTGCCAGCAGTAAGGGACAGGGGCCCCGGACCCAGTACTTC	CASSKGQGPRTQYF	NA	TRBD1	TRBV27	TRBJ2-5
TGTGCCAGCAGCTTAAATCCCGCCACGCGCACAGATACGCAGTATTTT	CASSLNPATRTDTQYF	NA	NA	TRBV7-2	TRBJ2-3
TGTGCCAGCAGCTTCTCCGGGACAGGTTTCTACGAGCAGTACTTC	CASSFSGTGFYEQYF	few	TRBD1	TRBV7-2	TRBJ2-7
TGTGCCAGCAGCTTCTCCAGCACAGATACGCAGTATTTT	CASSFSSTDTQYF	large	NA	TRBV5-5	TRBJ2-3
TGTGCCAGCAGCAGCGGACCCAACTACGAGCAGTACTTC	CASSSGPNYEQYF	large	NA	TRBV7-6	TRBJ2-7
TGTGCCAGCAGCTCCCGACTAGCGGGGGGAGATACGCAGTATTTT	CASSSRLAGGDTQYF	NA	TRBD2	TRBV14	TRBJ2-3
TGTGCTAGCAGCTTAGTGCAGGGGACGGAAGAGACCCAGTACTTC	CASSLVQGTEETQYF	NA	NA	TRBV7-7	TRBJ2-5